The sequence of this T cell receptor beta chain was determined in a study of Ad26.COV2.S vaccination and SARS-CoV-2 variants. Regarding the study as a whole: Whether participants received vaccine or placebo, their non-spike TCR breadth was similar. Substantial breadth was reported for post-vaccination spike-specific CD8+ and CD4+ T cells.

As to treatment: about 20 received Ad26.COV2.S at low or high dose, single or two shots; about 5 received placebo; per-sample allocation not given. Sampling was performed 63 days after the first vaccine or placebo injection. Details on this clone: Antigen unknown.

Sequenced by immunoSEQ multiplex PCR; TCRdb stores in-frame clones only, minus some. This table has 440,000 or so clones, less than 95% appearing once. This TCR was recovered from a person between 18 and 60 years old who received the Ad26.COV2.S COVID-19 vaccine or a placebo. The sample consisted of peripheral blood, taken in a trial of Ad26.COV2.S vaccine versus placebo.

The CDR3: CASSAGVNTGELFF. DNA for the CDR3: TGTGCCAGCAGCGCGGGAGTGAACACCGGGGAGCTGTTTTTT. V gene TRBV9 combines with J gene TRBJ2-2; the D gene is possibly TRBD2 (6 bases). Looked up from germline, CDR1 is SGDLS and CDR2 is YYNGEE. The CDR3 runs 14 residues. V lost 3 bases to trimming and J lost 1 base, with 7 bases between them. The full variable domain, rest sourced from reference TRBV9 and TRBJ2-2, is DSGVTQTPKHLITATGQRVTLRCSPRSGDLSVYWYQQSLDQGLQFLIQYYNGEERAKGNILERFSAQQFPDLHSELNLSSLELGDSALYFCASSAGVNTGELFFGEGSRLTVL.